These 4 T cell receptor beta chains were sequenced from one sample in a study of a mutant IDH1 vaccine in newly diagnosed glioma (dated by TCRdb to the early 2020s). Library generation was performed with the immunoSEQ multiplex PCR assay. Sourced from immuneACCESS, this table was stored by TCRdb with only in-frame sequences that have V and J called. A share of the clones is absent; for the studies checked, an unresolved V gene accounts for under half, and the remainder has no known explanation. This sample comprises about 51,000 clones, around three quarters of them detected only once. The ten largest account for approximately 2% of the sample. What this sample's time point label stands for: baseline, week 1 (first vaccination visit). The sample's treatment or condition label, decoded: pre-vaccination baseline after standard-of-care therapy. The source was PBMCs, collected from a glioma patient treated with radiotherapy, temozolomide or both. The source of these receptors is a woman in her thirties or forties with glioma.

This chain uses TRBV7-3 with TRBJ1-3, with D hard to call. This CDR3 has 13 amino acids. The ends were cut back, 5 bases at V and 1 base at J, with 6 bases in the middle. CDR1 and CDR2 from the germline V gene are SGHTA and FQGTGA. The CDR3 is CASSQGSGNTIYF. The CDR3 DNA sequence: TGTGCCAGCAGCCAAGGATCTGGAAACACCATATATTTT.

In this sample, this clone turned up a few times. The rearrangement links TRBV10-1 to TRBJ1-1; 7 positions agree with TRBD1. This CDR3 comprises 15 residues. With V trimmed by 0 bases and J by 1 base, 2 bases remained unmatched. Germline V gene sequence: CDR1 WNHNN, CDR2 SYGVQD (reference sequence). CDR3 amino acids: CASSESRGENTEAFF. The CDR3 DNA sequence: TGCGCCAGCAGTGAGTCCAGGGGGGAGAACACTGAAGCTTTCTTT.

The V gene is TRBV4-1, the J gene TRBJ1-1, with D uncertain. V lost 0 bases to trimming and J lost 1 base, with 6 bases between them. CDR3 length: 14 amino acids. Germline V CDR1 and CDR2: MGHRA, YSYEKL. The CDR3 DNA sequence: TGCGCCAGCAGCCAAGATCCCAGGAACACTGAAGCTTTCTTT. Its translation: CASSQDPRNTEAFF.

V gene TRBV27 combines with J gene TRBJ1-5, with D uncertain. Per the germline V gene, CDR1 is MNHEY and CDR2 is SMNVEV (reference sequence). The length of the CDR3 is 13 residues. The V end was cut by 7 bases, the J end by 7 bases, with 14 bases between. For the CDR3, the DNA is TGTGCCAGCACCCTACGGGGAGGCCAGCCCCAGCATTTT. Protein product: CASTLRGGQPQHF.